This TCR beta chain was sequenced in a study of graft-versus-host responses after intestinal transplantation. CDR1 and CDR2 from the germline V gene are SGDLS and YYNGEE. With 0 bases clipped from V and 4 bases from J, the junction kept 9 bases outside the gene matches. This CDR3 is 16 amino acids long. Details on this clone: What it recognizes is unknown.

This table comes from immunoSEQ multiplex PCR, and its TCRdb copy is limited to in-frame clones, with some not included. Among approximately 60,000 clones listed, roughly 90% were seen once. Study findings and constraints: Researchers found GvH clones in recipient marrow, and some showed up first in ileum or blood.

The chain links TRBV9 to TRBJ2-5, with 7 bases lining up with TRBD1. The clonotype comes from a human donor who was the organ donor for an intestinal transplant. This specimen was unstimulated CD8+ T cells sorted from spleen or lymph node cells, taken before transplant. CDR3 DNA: TGTGCCAGCAGCGTAGCCCTCGGACAGGTGGGAGAGACCCAGTACTTC. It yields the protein CASSVALGQVGETQYF. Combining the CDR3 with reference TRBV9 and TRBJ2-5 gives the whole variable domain DSGVTQTPKHLITATGQRVTLRCSPRSGDLSVYWYQQSLDQGLQFLIQYYNGEERAKGNILERFSAQQFPDLHSELNLSSLELGDSALYFCASSVALGQVGETQYFGPGTRLLVL.